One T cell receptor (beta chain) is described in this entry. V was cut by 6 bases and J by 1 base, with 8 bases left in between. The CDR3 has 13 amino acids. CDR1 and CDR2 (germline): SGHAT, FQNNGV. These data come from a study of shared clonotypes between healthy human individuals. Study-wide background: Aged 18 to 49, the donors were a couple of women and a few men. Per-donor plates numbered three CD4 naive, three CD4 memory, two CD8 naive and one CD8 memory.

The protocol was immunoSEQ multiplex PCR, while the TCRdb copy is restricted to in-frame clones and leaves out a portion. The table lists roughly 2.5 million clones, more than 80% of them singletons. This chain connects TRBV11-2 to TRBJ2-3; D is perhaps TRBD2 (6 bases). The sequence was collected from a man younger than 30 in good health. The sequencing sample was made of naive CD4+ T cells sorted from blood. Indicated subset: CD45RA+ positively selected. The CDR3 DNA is TGTGCCAGCAGATGGGGGGGCACAGATACGCAGTATTTT. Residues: CASRWGGTDTQYF.